This T cell receptor beta chain appears in the sequencing data of a study of post-analysis software for immune sequencing data. Study information: In terms of disease course, relapsing-remitting, secondary progressive and progressive-relapsing multiple sclerosis were included. Study results and limitations: TRBV segments more frequent in patients than in controls numbered five and included TRBV5-6, TRBV5-1 and TRBV20-1. Significantly lower normalized Chao1 diversity was found in patients with multiple sclerosis relative to controls.

Prepared libraries of TCR beta cDNA carried unique molecular identifiers. Via MiXCR, TCRdb re-called the PCR reads, giving one row per CDR3 protein. The sample holds about 820,000 distinct CDR3 sequences, roughly 58% seen once. CDR1 and CDR2 (germline): LGHDT, YNNKEL (reference sequence). Trimming removed 7 bases at V and 5 bases at J, with 14 bases between. CDR3 length: 13 amino acids. Points on this clonotype: Its antigen is still unknown.

The V and J genes are TRBV3-1 and TRBJ2-5; D possibly corresponds to TRBD1 (5 bases). Sequenced sample: blood. The source is a girl aged 5-17 years with multiple sclerosis. This CDR3 reads CASTHWGLETQYF. In DNA, the CDR3 is TGTGCCAGCACTCATTGGGGCCTGGAGACCCAGTACTTC.